This is a list of T cell receptor beta chains from one sample in a study of T cells in Graves' hyperthyroidism and ophthalmopathy. MiXCR was run by TCRdb on the multiplex PCR reads, yielding one entry per CDR3 protein. The sample holds about 620,000 distinct CDR3 sequences, about 17% seen once. Sequencing used blood. Receptors were obtained from a woman aged 25-40 years with Graves' hyperthyroidism. Each CDR3 is given with its conserved first and last residue. The order of the fields is clone size, D gene, J gene, V gene, CDR3 protein, CDR3 DNA. The D gene is left open where the match is weak. Rows give clone size only sometimes, using once, few, many, or a class for an expanded clone.

abundance: many; d_gene: -; j_gene: TRBJ2-1; v_gene: TRBV9; CDR3aa: CASSLAAHYNEQFF; CDR3nt: TGTGCCAGCAGTTTAGCGGCCCACTACAATGAGCAGTTCTTC
abundance: many; d_gene: -; j_gene: TRBJ1-6; v_gene: TRBV11-2; CDR3aa: CASSFGVNSPLHF; CDR3nt: TGTGCCAGCAGCTTCGGGGTTAATTCACCCCTCCACTTT
abundance: many; d_gene: -; j_gene: TRBJ2-5; v_gene: TRBV3-1; CDR3aa: CASSLSLSARGPYETQYF; CDR3nt: TGTGCCAGCAGCTTATCATTATCCGCGAGGGGTCCTTATGAGACCCAGTACTTC
abundance: few; d_gene: TRBD1; j_gene: TRBJ1-3; v_gene: TRBV5-1; CDR3aa: CASSPTVRTGSGNTIYF; CDR3nt: TGCGCCAGCAGCCCCACCGTAAGGACAGGCTCTGGAAACACCATATATTTT
abundance: many; d_gene: TRBD2; j_gene: TRBJ2-7; v_gene: TRBV27; CDR3aa: CATSRGGRLEQYF; CDR3nt: TGTGCCACCTCCCGAGGCGGGAGGCTTGAGCAGTACTTC
abundance: many; d_gene: -; j_gene: TRBJ2-2; v_gene: TRBV28; CDR3aa: CASSRYSPRRGHTGELFF; CDR3nt: TGTGCCAGCAGCCGATACAGCCCTCGCAGGGGCCACACCGGGGAGCTGTTTTTT
abundance: few; d_gene: TRBD1; j_gene: TRBJ1-1; v_gene: TRBV30; CDR3aa: CAWDELGGLGSNTEAFF; CDR3nt: TGTGCCTGGGATGAGCTAGGGGGCTTGGGGAGCAACACTGAAGCTTTCTTT
abundance: few; d_gene: TRBD1; j_gene: TRBJ1-1; v_gene: TRBV14; CDR3aa: CASSQRTGANTEAFF; CDR3nt: TGTGCCAGCAGCCAACGAACAGGGGCGAACACTGAAGCTTTCTTT
abundance: -; d_gene: -; j_gene: TRBJ2-7; v_gene: TRBV2; CDR3aa: CASSQDGLGAYEQYF; CDR3nt: TGTGCCAGCAGTCAGGACGGACTGGGGGCCTACGAGCAGTACTTC
abundance: -; d_gene: TRBD2; j_gene: TRBJ2-7; v_gene: TRBV5-1; CDR3aa: CASSLGGRGIGEQYF; CDR3nt: TGCGCCAGCAGCTTGGGCGGGAGAGGAATAGGCGAGCAGTACTTC
abundance: few; d_gene: TRBD1; j_gene: TRBJ2-4; v_gene: TRBV10-3; CDR3aa: CAISDRGTGVAKNIQYF; CDR3nt: TGTGCCATCAGTGATCGTGGGACAGGGGTAGCCAAAAACATTCAGTACTTC
abundance: many; d_gene: -; j_gene: TRBJ2-5; v_gene: TRBV12-3/TRBV12-4; CDR3aa: CASKGGGLQTQYF; CDR3nt: TGTGCCAGCAAGGGAGGGGGCCTGCAGACCCAGTACTTC
abundance: -; d_gene: -; j_gene: TRBJ2-4; v_gene: TRBV28; CDR3aa: CAGLPLAKNIQYF; CDR3nt: TGTGCCGGCCTCCCCTTAGCCAAAAACATTCAGTACTTC
abundance: many; d_gene: TRBD1; j_gene: TRBJ2-5; v_gene: TRBV29-1; CDR3aa: CSVERTGLGETQYF; CDR3nt: TGCAGCGTTGAGCGGACAGGGCTCGGAGAGACCCAGTACTTC
abundance: -; d_gene: TRBD2; j_gene: TRBJ2-5; v_gene: TRBV19; CDR3aa: CASSISGSEGETQYF; CDR3nt: TGTGCCAGTAGTATAAGCGGGAGTGAAGGAGAGACCCAGTACTTC
abundance: -; d_gene: TRBD1; j_gene: TRBJ1-1; v_gene: TRBV29-1; CDR3aa: CSVDRGGNTEAFF; CDR3nt: TGCAGCGTCGACAGGGGGGGGAACACTGAAGCTTTCTTT
abundance: many; d_gene: TRBD2; j_gene: TRBJ2-3; v_gene: TRBV2; CDR3aa: CASSRSNSGLAGGPGDTQYF; CDR3nt: TGTGCCAGCAGTCGATCAAACTCGGGACTAGCGGGAGGGCCGGGAGATACGCAGTATTTT
abundance: many; d_gene: -; j_gene: TRBJ2-3; v_gene: TRBV5-6; CDR3aa: CASSLGRGTQYF; CDR3nt: TGTGCCAGCAGCCTGGGAAGGGGTACGCAGTATTTT
abundance: -; d_gene: TRBD2; j_gene: TRBJ2-5; v_gene: TRBV7-3; CDR3aa: CASSLKAGAVETQYF; CDR3nt: TGTGCCAGCAGCTTAAAAGCGGGAGCGGTGGAGACCCAGTACTTC
abundance: few; d_gene: -; j_gene: TRBJ2-1; v_gene: TRBV29-1; CDR3aa: CSVVRESSYNEQFF; CDR3nt: TGCAGCGTTGTTCGGGAGTCGTCCTACAATGAGCAGTTCTTC
abundance: -; d_gene: -; j_gene: TRBJ2-5; v_gene: TRBV7-2; CDR3aa: CASTLGGWETQYF; CDR3nt: TGTGCCAGCACCCTGGGAGGATGGGAGACCCAGTACTTC
abundance: -; d_gene: TRBD2; j_gene: TRBJ2-1; v_gene: TRBV2; CDR3aa: CASRTSGRVNEQFF; CDR3nt: TGTGCCAGCAGGACTAGCGGGAGGGTAAATGAGCAGTTCTTC
abundance: few; d_gene: TRBD2; j_gene: TRBJ2-7; v_gene: TRBV6-2/TRBV6-3; CDR3aa: CASSRRLAGAYEQYF; CDR3nt: TGTGCCAGCAGCCGAAGACTAGCGGGAGCCTACGAGCAGTACTTC
abundance: few; d_gene: TRBD2; j_gene: TRBJ2-1; v_gene: TRBV28; CDR3aa: CASSLSPLAGNEQSF; CDR3nt: TGTGCCAGCAGTTTATCCCCCCTAGCGGGGAATGAGCAGTCCTTC
abundance: few; d_gene: -; j_gene: TRBJ2-1; v_gene: TRBV7-9; CDR3aa: CASSPMREMQQFF; CDR3nt: TGTGCCAGCAGCCCCATGCGGGAAATGCAGCAGTTCTTC
abundance: -; d_gene: TRBD1; j_gene: TRBJ1-1; v_gene: TRBV12-3/TRBV12-4; CDR3aa: CASLWDSRMNTEAFF; CDR3nt: TGTGCCAGCCTATGGGACAGCCGTATGAACACTGAAGCTTTCTTT
abundance: many; d_gene: -; j_gene: TRBJ1-1; v_gene: TRBV2; CDR3aa: CASSEAGGGRAFF; CDR3nt: TGTGCCAGCAGTGAAGCGGGAGGGGGGCGGGCTTTCTTT
abundance: many; d_gene: -; j_gene: TRBJ2-1; v_gene: TRBV5-1; CDR3aa: CASSPPGVSSYNEQFF; CDR3nt: TGCGCCAGCAGCCCTCCGGGAGTGAGCTCCTACAATGAGCAGTTCTTC
abundance: -; d_gene: TRBD1; j_gene: TRBJ2-4; v_gene: TRBV7-2; CDR3aa: CASSPDRGRAWNIQYF; CDR3nt: TGTGCCAGCAGCCCAGACAGGGGGAGAGCATGGAACATTCAGTACTTC
abundance: many; d_gene: TRBD2; j_gene: TRBJ2-1; v_gene: TRBV12-5; CDR3aa: CASGLPPLGGRFLGEQFF; CDR3nt: TGTGCTAGTGGTTTGCCGCCTTTGGGCGGGAGGTTCCTCGGTGAGCAGTTCTTC
abundance: few; d_gene: TRBD1; j_gene: TRBJ2-7; v_gene: TRBV6-2/TRBV6-3; CDR3aa: CASSYSFTRTGRQPLYEQYF; CDR3nt: TGTGCCAGCAGTTACTCGTTTACCAGGACAGGGCGGCAACCTTTGTACGAGCAGTACTTC
abundance: -; d_gene: TRBD2; j_gene: TRBJ2-3; v_gene: TRBV7-9; CDR3aa: CASRDGLAGGTDTQYF; CDR3nt: TGTGCCAGCAGAGACGGACTAGCGGGAGGCACAGATACGCAGTATTTT
abundance: -; d_gene: -; j_gene: TRBJ2-7; v_gene: TRBV20-1; CDR3aa: CSGAYPPGGPYEQYF; CDR3nt: TGCAGTGGCGCATATCCTCCCGGGGGCCCCTACGAGCAGTACTTC
abundance: many; d_gene: -; j_gene: TRBJ2-1; v_gene: TRBV6-1; CDR3aa: CASRYNNEQFF; CDR3nt: TGTGCCAGCAGATATAACAATGAGCAGTTCTTC
abundance: -; d_gene: TRBD1; j_gene: TRBJ2-7; v_gene: TRBV14; CDR3aa: CASSQKGQGSYEQYF; CDR3nt: TGTGCCAGCAGCCAAAAAGGACAGGGCTCCTACGAGCAGTACTTC
abundance: -; d_gene: TRBD1; j_gene: TRBJ1-2; v_gene: TRBV30; CDR3aa: CAWSPPGTGGIHILGYTF; CDR3nt: TGTGCCTGGAGTCCCCCCGGGACAGGGGGGATCCATATCCTAGGCTACACCTTC
abundance: -; d_gene: -; j_gene: TRBJ1-5; v_gene: TRBV28; CDR3aa: CASSFWQGNQPQHF; CDR3nt: TGTGCCAGCAGTTTCTGGCAGGGAAATCAGCCCCAGCATTTT
abundance: many; d_gene: TRBD1; j_gene: TRBJ2-7; v_gene: TRBV28; CDR3aa: CASSPPGTGFAFEQYF; CDR3nt: TGTGCCAGCAGTCCACCGGGGACAGGGTTCGCGTTCGAGCAGTACTTC
abundance: few; d_gene: TRBD1; j_gene: TRBJ2-2; v_gene: TRBV12-3/TRBV12-4; CDR3aa: CASRGQVNTGELFF; CDR3nt: TGTGCCAGCAGGGGACAGGTTAACACCGGGGAGCTGTTTTTT
abundance: -; d_gene: -; j_gene: TRBJ1-2; v_gene: TRBV5-1; CDR3aa: CASSFSPIRGYGYTF; CDR3nt: TGCGCCAGCAGCTTTTCCCCAATCCGGGGTTATGGCTACACCTTC
abundance: -; d_gene: TRBD2; j_gene: TRBJ2-1; v_gene: TRBV19; CDR3aa: CASKKREGGNEQFF; CDR3nt: TGTGCCAGTAAAAAGCGGGAGGGGGGGAATGAGCAGTTCTTC
abundance: many; d_gene: -; j_gene: TRBJ2-1; v_gene: TRBV5-1; CDR3aa: CASSLGEEQFF; CDR3nt: TGCGCCAGCAGCTTGGGGGAGGAGCAGTTCTTC
abundance: -; d_gene: TRBD2; j_gene: TRBJ2-1; v_gene: TRBV28; CDR3aa: CASAPLAGGLIFSNEQFF; CDR3nt: TGTGCCAGCGCACCACTAGCGGGAGGCTTAATTTTTTCCAATGAGCAGTTCTTC
abundance: many; d_gene: -; j_gene: TRBJ2-5; v_gene: TRBV11-1; CDR3aa: CASSPGQIQETQYF; CDR3nt: TGTGCCAGCAGCCCGGGACAAATCCAAGAGACCCAGTACTTC
abundance: few; d_gene: -; j_gene: TRBJ2-1; v_gene: TRBV14; CDR3aa: CASSPRYSKASGNEQFF; CDR3nt: TGTGCCAGCAGCCCCCGATATAGCAAGGCTTCCGGCAATGAGCAGTTCTTC
abundance: few; d_gene: -; j_gene: TRBJ1-5; v_gene: TRBV20-1; CDR3aa: CSARDNGIGVGQPQHF; CDR3nt: TGCAGTGCTAGAGATAATGGGATTGGGGTGGGGCAGCCCCAGCATTTT
abundance: few; d_gene: -; j_gene: TRBJ1-5; v_gene: TRBV20-1; CDR3aa: CSAGLDRANQPQHF; CDR3nt: TGCAGTGCGGGCTTAGACAGAGCAAATCAGCCCCAGCATTTT
abundance: many; d_gene: TRBD1; j_gene: TRBJ2-5; v_gene: TRBV6-1; CDR3aa: CASSLTGVGETQYF; CDR3nt: TGTGCCAGCAGTCTGACAGGGGTGGGAGAGACCCAGTACTTC
abundance: -; d_gene: -; j_gene: TRBJ2-2; v_gene: TRBV6-5; CDR3aa: CASSYLSGDTGELFF; CDR3nt: TGTGCCAGCAGTTACTTGTCGGGGGACACCGGGGAGCTGTTTTTT
abundance: once; d_gene: TRBD1; j_gene: TRBJ1-5; v_gene: TRBV6-5; CDR3aa: CASSYADRGRGQPQHF; CDR3nt: TGTGCCAGCAGTTACGCGGACAGGGGGCGAGGGCAGCCCCAGCATTTT
abundance: many; d_gene: TRBD1; j_gene: TRBJ1-1; v_gene: TRBV11-2; CDR3aa: CASSADRGIGGAFF; CDR3nt: TGTGCCAGCAGCGCGGACAGGGGTATTGGGGGAGCTTTCTTT
abundance: few; d_gene: -; j_gene: TRBJ1-1; v_gene: TRBV20-1; CDR3aa: CSAREGGSRGGAFF; CDR3nt: TGCAGTGCTAGAGAGGGGGGATCCCGAGGTGGAGCTTTCTTT
abundance: few; d_gene: -; j_gene: TRBJ2-1; v_gene: TRBV11-3; CDR3aa: CATRGVMGEQFF; CDR3nt: TGTGCTACCAGGGGAGTAATGGGTGAGCAGTTCTTC
abundance: -; d_gene: -; j_gene: TRBJ1-6; v_gene: TRBV2; CDR3aa: CASSDPPGEISPLHF; CDR3nt: TGTGCCAGCAGTGACCCACCCGGCGAAATTTCACCCCTCCACTTT
abundance: many; d_gene: TRBD2; j_gene: TRBJ2-1; v_gene: TRBV5-6; CDR3aa: CASSLLTSGSRNEQFF; CDR3nt: TGTGCCAGCAGCTTGCTCACTAGCGGGAGTCGGAATGAGCAGTTCTTC
abundance: many; d_gene: TRBD1; j_gene: TRBJ1-5; v_gene: TRBV29-1; CDR3aa: CSVKDRGGPNQPQHF; CDR3nt: TGCAGCGTTAAGGACAGGGGGGGACCTAATCAGCCCCAGCATTTT
abundance: few; d_gene: -; j_gene: TRBJ1-5; v_gene: TRBV6-1; CDR3aa: CASSGGGRGVHQPQHF; CDR3nt: TGTGCCAGCAGTGGAGGTGGGAGGGGAGTCCATCAGCCCCAGCATTTT
abundance: many; d_gene: TRBD1; j_gene: TRBJ1-2; v_gene: TRBV13; CDR3aa: CASSSRQGLNYGYTF; CDR3nt: TGTGCCAGCAGCTCGCGACAGGGACTAAACTATGGCTACACCTTC
abundance: few; d_gene: -; j_gene: TRBJ2-1; v_gene: TRBV19; CDR3aa: CASRRDRAELEQFF; CDR3nt: TGTGCCAGTAGGAGGGACCGCGCGGAGCTTGAGCAGTTCTTC